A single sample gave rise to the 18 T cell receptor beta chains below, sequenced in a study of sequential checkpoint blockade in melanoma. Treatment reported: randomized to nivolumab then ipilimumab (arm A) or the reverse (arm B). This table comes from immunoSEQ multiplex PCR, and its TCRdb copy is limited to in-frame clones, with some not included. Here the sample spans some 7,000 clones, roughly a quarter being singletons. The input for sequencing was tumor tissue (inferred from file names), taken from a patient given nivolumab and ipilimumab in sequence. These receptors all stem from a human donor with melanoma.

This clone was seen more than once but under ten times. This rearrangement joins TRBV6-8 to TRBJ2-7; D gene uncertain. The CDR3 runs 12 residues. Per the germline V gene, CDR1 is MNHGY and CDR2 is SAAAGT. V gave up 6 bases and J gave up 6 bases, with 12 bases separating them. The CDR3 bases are TGTGCCAGCAGCCAGAACGTGGGCGAGCAGTACGTC. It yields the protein CASSQNVGEQYV.

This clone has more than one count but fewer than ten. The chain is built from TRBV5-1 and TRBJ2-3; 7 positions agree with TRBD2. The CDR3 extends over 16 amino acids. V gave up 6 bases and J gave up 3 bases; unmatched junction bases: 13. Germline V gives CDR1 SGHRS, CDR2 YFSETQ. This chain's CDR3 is CASNKASGILTDTQYF. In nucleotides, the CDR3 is TGCGCCAGCAATAAAGCCAGCGGGATACTAACAGATACGCAGTATTTT.

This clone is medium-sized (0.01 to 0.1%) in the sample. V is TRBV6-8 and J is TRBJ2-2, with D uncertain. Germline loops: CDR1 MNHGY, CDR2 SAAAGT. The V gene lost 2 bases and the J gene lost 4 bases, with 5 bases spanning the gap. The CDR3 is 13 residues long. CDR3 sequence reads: CASSYRFTGELFF. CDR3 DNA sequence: TGTGCCAGCAGTTACAGATTCACCGGGGAGCTGTTTTTT.

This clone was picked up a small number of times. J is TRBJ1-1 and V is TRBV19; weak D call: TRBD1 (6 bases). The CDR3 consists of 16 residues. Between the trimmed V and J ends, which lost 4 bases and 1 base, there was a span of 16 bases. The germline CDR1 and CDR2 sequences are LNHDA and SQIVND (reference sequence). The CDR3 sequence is CASSKRIQGPNTEAFF. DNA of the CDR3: TGTGCCAGTAGTAAGAGGATCCAGGGGCCGAACACTGAAGCTTTCTTT. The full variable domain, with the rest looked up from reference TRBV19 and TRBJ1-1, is DGGITQSPKYLFRKEGQNVTLSCEQNLNHDAMYWYRQDPGQGLRLIYYSQIVNDFQKGDIAEGYSVSREKKESFPLTVTSAQKNPTAFYLCASSKRIQGPNTEAFFGQGTRLTVV.

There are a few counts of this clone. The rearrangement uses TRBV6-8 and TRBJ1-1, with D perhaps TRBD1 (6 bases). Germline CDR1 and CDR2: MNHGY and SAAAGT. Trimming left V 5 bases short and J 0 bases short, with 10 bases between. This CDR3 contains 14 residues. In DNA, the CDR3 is TGTGCCAGCAGTCCTGGGACATTGAACACTGAAGCTTTCTTT. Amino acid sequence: CASSPGTLNTEAFF.

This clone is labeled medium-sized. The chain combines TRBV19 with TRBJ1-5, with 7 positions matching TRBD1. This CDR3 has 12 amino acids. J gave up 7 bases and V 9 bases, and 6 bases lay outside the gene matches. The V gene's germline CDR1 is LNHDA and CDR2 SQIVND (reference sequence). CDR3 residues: CASRQGGQPQHF. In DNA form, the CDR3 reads TGTGCCAGCAGACAGGGAGGACAGCCCCAGCATTTT.

Here the CDR3 DNA reads TGTGCCAGCACATCGAACCTTGGCAATGAGCAGTTCTTC. Translation gives CASTSNLGNEQFF. The rearrangement links TRBV6-8 to TRBJ2-1; D unresolved. Germline loops: CDR1 MNHGY, CDR2 SAAAGT. Trimming stripped 7 bases from V and 6 bases from J, with 13 bases between. CDR3 length: 13 amino acids.

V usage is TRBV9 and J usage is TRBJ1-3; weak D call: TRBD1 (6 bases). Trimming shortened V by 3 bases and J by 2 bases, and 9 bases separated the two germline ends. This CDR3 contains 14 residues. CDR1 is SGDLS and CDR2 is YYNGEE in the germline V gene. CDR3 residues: CASSEGTTGNTIYF. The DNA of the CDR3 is TGTGCCAGCAGCGAGGGGACAACTGGAAACACCATATATTTT.

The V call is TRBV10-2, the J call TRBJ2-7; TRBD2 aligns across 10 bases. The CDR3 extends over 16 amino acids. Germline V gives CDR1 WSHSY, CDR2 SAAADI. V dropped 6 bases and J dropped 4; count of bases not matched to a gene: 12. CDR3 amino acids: CASRPSGRGPSYEQYV. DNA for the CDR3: TGCGCCAGCAGACCGAGCGGGAGGGGACCATCGTACGAGCAGTACGTC.

The CDR3 bases are TGTGCCAGCAGCCTACTCAGGGTATCCGAGCAGTACGTC. Its translation: CASSLLRVSEQYV. V usage is TRBV14 and J usage is TRBJ2-7; possibly TRBD1 for D (5 bases). Trimming took off 4 bases at V and 6 bases at J, with 13 bases between the two ends. The germline V gene has CDR1 SGHDN and CDR2 FVKESK. The CDR3 sequence is 13 residues long.

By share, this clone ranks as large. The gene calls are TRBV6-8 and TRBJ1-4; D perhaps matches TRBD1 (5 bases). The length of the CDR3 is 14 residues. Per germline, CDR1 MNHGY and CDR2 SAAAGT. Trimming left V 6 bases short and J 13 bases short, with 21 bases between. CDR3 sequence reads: CASRDGTRPERLFF. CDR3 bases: TGTGCCAGCAGGGACGGGACCCGACCTGAGAGACTGTTTTTT.

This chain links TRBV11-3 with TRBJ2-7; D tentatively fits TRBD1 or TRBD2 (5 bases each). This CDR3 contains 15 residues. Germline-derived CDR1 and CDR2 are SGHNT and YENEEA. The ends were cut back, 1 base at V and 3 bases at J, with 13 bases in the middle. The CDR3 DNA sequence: TGTGCCAGCAGCTTAGGGGGACGGGGAAGCTACGAGCAGTACGTC. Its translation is CASSLGGRGSYEQYV.

The CDR3 region is CSVVSGGKNIQYF. For the CDR3, the DNA is TGCAGCGTTGTATCGGGGGGCAAAAACATTCAGTACTTC. This rearrangement joins TRBV29-1 to TRBJ2-4; 7 bases agree with TRBD2. V lost 4 bases to trimming and J lost 3 bases; unmatched junction nucleotides: 3. The germline V gene has CDR1 SQVTM and CDR2 ANQGSEA. This CDR3 spans 13 amino acids.

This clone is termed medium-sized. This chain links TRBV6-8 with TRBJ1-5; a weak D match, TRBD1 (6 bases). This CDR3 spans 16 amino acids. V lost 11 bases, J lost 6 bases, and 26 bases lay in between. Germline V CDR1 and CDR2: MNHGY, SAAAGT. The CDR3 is CASKPTLQGGGQPQHF. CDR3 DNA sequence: TGTGCCTCCAAACCCACGCTACAGGGAGGCGGTCAGCCCCAGCATTTT.

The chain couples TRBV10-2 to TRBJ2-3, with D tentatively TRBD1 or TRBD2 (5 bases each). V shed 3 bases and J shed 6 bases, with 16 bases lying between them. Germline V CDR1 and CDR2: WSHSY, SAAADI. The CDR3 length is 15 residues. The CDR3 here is CASSDGAGSGDTQYF. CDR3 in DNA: TGCGCCAGCAGTGACGGGGCAGGGAGTGGGGATACGCAGTATTTT.

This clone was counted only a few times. DNA for the CDR3: TGTGCCAGCAGCCCAGGAACGGGCCCCATACTAGGTTATGAAAAACTGTTTTTT. This codes for CASSPGTGPILGYEKLFF. V is TRBV6-8 and J is TRBJ1-4; D unclear. Looked up from germline, CDR1 is MNHGY and CDR2 is SAAAGT. Trimming removed 6 bases at V and 6 bases at J, with 26 bases between. CDR3 length equals 18 residues.

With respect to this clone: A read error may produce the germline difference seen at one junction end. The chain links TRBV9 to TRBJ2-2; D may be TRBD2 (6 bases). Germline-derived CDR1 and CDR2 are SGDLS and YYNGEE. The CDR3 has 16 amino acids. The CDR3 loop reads CASGVAPEGNTGELFF. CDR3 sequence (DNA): TGTGCCAGCGGCGTTGCCCCGGAGGGAAACACCGGGGAGCTGTTTTTT.

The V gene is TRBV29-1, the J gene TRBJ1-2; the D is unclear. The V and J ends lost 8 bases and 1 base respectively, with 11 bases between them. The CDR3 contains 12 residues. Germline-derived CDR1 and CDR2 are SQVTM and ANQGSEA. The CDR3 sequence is CSPQSVNYGYTF. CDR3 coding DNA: TGCAGCCCTCAATCGGTTAACTATGGCTACACCTTC. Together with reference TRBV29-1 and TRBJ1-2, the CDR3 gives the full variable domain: SAVISQKPSRDICQRGTSLTIQCQVDSQVTMMFWYRQQPGQSLTLIATANQGSEATYESGFVIDKFPISRPNLTFSTLTVSNMSPEDSSIYLCSPQSVNYGYTFGSGTRLTVV.